Listed below are T cell receptor beta chains from one sample, sequenced in a study of blood T cell repertoires in COVID-19. Assay used: immunoSEQ multiplex PCR; TCRdb lists only in-frame clones, some missing. The table lists fewer than 120,000 clones, nearly 90% of them singletons, with around 4.8% in the top ten. The sample consisted of peripheral blood. The receptor set was obtained from a human donor in a cohort sampled during active COVID-19. CDR3s include the opening cysteine and the closing phenylalanine or tryptophan. The order of the fields is D gene, J gene, V gene, clone size, CDR3 protein, CDR3 DNA. The D gene is left open where the match is weak. For some rows the clone size is stated as once, few or many, or as a class when expanded; others skip it.

>TRBD1|TRBJ2-2|TRBV18|NA
CASSARQGNTGELFF
TGTGCCAGCTCGGCCAGACAGGGGAACACCGGGGAGCTGTTTTTT
>TRBD1|TRBJ1-4|TRBV5-1|NA
CASSLPGQGNEKLFF
TGCGCCAGCAGCTTGCCGGGACAGGGGAATGAAAAACTGTTTTTT
>TRBD1|TRBJ1-2|TRBV28|NA
CASSSQDRIYGYTF
TGTGCCAGCAGTTCCCAGGACAGGATCTATGGCTACACCTTC
>NA|TRBJ1-1|TRBV6-5|NA
CASSRVNTEAFF
TGTGCCAGCAGCAGGGTGAACACTGAAGCTTTCTTT
>TRBD1|TRBJ2-7|TRBV5-1|NA
CASRPGTGGYEQYF
TGCGCCAGCAGGCCCGGGACAGGCGGCTACGAGCAGTACTTC
>TRBD2|TRBJ2-5|TRBV7-3|NA
CASSGGTSGGPQETQYF
TGTGCCAGCAGCGGCGGGACTAGCGGGGGGCCACAAGAGACCCAGTACTTC
>TRBD1|TRBJ1-6|TRBV27|NA
CASRDRVGINSPLHF
TGTGCCAGCCGGGACAGGGTGGGGATAAATTCACCCCTCCACTTT
>NA|TRBJ1-2|TRBV7-2|NA
CASSPDRNYGYTF
TGTGCCAGCAGCCCAGACAGAAACTATGGCTACACCTTC
>NA|TRBJ1-2|TRBV6-5|NA
CASSYGEYGYTF
TGTGCCAGCAGTTACGGAGAGTATGGCTACACCTTC
>NA|TRBJ1-3|TRBV6-6|NA
CASSLEGNTIYF
TGTGCCAGCAGTTTGGAGGGAAACACCATATATTTT
>TRBD2|TRBJ2-3|TRBV19|NA
CASSLKGSGGVDTQYF
TGTGCCAGTAGTCTGAAGGGTAGCGGGGGGGTGGATACGCAGTATTTT
>NA|TRBJ2-7|TRBV7-9|few
CASSFSRNYEQYF
TGTGCCAGCAGCTTTTCCAGAAACTACGAGCAGTACTTC
>TRBD1|TRBJ1-1|TRBV19|NA
CASSTPTGGQGNTEAFF
TGTGCCAGTAGTACTCCGACAGGGGGCCAGGGAAACACTGAAGCTTTCTTT
>TRBD1|TRBJ2-2|TRBV5-5|NA
CASSWDRGGTGELFF
TGTGCCAGCAGCTGGGACAGGGGTGGCACCGGGGAGCTGTTTTTT
>TRBD1|TRBJ1-6|TRBV28|NA
CATAGQGRTPLHF
TGTGCCACCGCGGGACAGGGTAGGACACCCCTCCACTTT
>TRBD1|TRBJ2-7|TRBV15|NA
CATSRSRDSGYEQYF
TGTGCCACCAGCAGATCCCGGGACAGCGGCTACGAGCAGTACTTC
>NA|TRBJ1-4|TRBV6-6|NA
CAESTALNEKLFF
TGTGCAGAATCGACAGCCCTTAATGAAAAACTGTTTTTT
>NA|TRBJ2-4|TRBV4-1|NA
CASASVEGKNIQYF
TGCGCCAGCGCGAGTGTGGAGGGGAAAAACATTCAGTACTTC
>NA|TRBJ1-3|TRBV3-1/TRBV3-2|NA
CASSQGGGNTIYF
TGTGCCAGCAGCCAGGGAGGTGGAAACACCATATATTTT
>NA|TRBJ2-7|TRBV6-5|NA
CASSTYGTGNYEQYF
TGTGCCAGCAGTACCTATGGTACGGGGAATTACGAGCAGTACTTC
>TRBD1|TRBJ2-7|TRBV10-3|NA
CAISSGTETHEQYF
TGTGCCATCAGTTCCGGGACAGAAACCCACGAGCAGTACTTC
>NA|TRBJ2-5|TRBV10-1|NA
CASSDTGSGETQYF
TGCGCCAGCAGTGATACAGGGTCAGGAGAGACCCAGTACTTC